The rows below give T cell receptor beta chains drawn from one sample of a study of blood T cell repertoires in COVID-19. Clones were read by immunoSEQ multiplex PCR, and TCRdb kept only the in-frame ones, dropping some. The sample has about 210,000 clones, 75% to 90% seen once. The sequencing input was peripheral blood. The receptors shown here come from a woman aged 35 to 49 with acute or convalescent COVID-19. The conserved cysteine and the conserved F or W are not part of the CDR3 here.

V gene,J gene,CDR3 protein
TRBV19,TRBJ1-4,ASSITEKLF
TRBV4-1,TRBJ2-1,ASSQGPSGGAWWNEQF
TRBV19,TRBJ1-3,ASTMTGASGNTIY
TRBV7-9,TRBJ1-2,ASSLLPPRQGTYNYGYT
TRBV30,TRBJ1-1,AWSVLEDRPNTEAF
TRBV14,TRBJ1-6,ASSQSTGVDSPLH
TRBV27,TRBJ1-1,ASSLSRYENTEAF
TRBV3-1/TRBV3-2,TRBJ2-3,ASTSGGALTDTQY
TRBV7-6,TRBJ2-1,ASSPTSGRYNEQF
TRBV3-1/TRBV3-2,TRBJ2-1,ASSQAGVEQF
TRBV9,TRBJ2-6,ASSVGSGTGSGANVLT
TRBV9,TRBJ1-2,ASSVGTGDGYT
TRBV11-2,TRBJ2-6,ASSLGTSGTGGVLT
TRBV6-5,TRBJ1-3,ASSYRASGNTIY